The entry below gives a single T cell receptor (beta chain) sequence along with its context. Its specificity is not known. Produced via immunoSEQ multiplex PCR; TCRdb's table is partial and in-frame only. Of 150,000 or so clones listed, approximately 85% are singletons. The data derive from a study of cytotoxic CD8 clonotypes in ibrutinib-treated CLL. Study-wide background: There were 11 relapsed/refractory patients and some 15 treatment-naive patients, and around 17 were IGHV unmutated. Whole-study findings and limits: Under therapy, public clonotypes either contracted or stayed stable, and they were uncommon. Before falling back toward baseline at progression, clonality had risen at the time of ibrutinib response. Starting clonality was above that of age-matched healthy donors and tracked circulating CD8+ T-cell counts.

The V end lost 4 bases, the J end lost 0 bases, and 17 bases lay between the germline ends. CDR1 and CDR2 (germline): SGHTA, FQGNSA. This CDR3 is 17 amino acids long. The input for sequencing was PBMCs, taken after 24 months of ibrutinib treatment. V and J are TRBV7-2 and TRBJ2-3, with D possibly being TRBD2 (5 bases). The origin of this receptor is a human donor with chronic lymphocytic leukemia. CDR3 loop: CASSSQPRGASTDTQYF. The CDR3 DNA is TGTGCCAGCAGCTCCCAGCCTCGGGGTGCTAGCACAGATACGCAGTATTTT.